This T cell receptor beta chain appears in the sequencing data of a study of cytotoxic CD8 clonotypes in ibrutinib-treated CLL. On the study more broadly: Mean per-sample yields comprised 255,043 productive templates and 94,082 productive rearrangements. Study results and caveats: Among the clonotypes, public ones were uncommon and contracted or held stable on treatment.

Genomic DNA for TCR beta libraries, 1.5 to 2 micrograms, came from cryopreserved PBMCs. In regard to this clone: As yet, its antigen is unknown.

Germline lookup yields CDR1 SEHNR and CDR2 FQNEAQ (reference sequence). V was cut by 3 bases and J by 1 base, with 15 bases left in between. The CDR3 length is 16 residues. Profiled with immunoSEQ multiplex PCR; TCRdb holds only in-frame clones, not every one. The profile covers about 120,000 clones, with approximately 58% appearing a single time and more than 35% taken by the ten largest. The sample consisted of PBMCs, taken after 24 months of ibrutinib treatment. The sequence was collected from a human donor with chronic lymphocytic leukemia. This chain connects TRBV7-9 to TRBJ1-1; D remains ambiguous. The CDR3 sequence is CASSFARSQPNTEAFF. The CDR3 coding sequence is TGTGCCAGCAGCTTTGCCCGGTCACAGCCGAACACTGAAGCTTTCTTT.